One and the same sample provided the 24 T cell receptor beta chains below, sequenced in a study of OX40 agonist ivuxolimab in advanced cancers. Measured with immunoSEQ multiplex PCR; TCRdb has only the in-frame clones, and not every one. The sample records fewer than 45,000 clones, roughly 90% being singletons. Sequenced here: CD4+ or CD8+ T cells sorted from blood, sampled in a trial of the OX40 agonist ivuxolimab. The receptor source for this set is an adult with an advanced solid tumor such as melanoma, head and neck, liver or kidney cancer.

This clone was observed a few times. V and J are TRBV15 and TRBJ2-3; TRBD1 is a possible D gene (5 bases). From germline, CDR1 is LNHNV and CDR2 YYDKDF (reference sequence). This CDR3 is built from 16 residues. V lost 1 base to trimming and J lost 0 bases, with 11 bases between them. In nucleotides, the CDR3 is TGTGCCACCAGCAGAGGGGGCGGTCCTAGCACAGATACGCAGTATTTT. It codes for CATSRGGGPSTDTQYF.

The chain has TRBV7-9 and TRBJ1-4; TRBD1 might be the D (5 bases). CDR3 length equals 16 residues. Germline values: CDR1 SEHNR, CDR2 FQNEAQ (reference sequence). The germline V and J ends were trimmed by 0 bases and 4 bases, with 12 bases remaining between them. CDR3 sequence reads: CASSLAPQGDNEKLFF. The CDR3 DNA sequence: TGTGCCAGCAGCTTAGCGCCCCAGGGAGATAATGAAAAACTGTTTTTT.

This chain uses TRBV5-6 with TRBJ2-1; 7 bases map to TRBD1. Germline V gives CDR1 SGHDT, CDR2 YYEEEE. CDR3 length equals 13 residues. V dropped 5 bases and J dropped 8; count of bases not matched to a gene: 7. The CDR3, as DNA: TGTGCCAGCAGGATGACAGGGCAACATGAGCAGTTCTTC. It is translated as CASRMTGQHEQFF.

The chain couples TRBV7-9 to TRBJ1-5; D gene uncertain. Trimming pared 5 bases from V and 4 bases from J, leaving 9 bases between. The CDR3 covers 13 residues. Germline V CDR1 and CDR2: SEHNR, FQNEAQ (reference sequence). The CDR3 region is CASSPERNQPQHF. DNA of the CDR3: TGTGCCAGCAGCCCAGAGAGGAATCAGCCCCAGCATTTT.

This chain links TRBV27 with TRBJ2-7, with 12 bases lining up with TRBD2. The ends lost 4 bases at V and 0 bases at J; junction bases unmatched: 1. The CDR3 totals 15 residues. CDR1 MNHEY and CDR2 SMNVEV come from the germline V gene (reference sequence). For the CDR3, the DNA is TGTGCCAGCAGTTGGACTAGCGGGGCCTCCTACGAGCAGTACTTC. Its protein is CASSWTSGASYEQYF.

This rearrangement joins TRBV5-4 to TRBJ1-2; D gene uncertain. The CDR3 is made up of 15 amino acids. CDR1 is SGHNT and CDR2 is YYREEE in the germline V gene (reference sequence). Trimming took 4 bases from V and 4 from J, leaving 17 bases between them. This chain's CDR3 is CASSPWAAGAYGYTF. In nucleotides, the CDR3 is TGTGCCAGCAGCCCCTGGGCGGCCGGAGCCTATGGCTACACCTTC.

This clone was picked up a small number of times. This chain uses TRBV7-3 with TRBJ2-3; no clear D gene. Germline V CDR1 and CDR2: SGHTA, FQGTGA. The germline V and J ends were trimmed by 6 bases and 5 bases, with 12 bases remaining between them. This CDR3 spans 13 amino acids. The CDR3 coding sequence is TGTGCCAGCAGTCCGAAGACCGGAGATACGCAGTATTTT. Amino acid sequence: CASSPKTGDTQYF. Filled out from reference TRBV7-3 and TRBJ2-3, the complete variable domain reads GAGVSQTPSNKVTEKGKYVELRCDPISGHTALYWYRQSLGQGPEFLIYFQGTGAADDSGLPNDRFFAVRPEGSVSTLKIQRTERGDSAVYLCASSPKTGDTQYFGPGTRLTVL.

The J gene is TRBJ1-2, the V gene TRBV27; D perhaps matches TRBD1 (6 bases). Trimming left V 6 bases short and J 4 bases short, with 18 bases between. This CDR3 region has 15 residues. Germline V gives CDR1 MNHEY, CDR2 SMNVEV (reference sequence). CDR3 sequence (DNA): TGTGCCAGCAGCCTCGTCGGGACACCATTCTATGGCTACACCTTC. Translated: CASSLVGTPFYGYTF.

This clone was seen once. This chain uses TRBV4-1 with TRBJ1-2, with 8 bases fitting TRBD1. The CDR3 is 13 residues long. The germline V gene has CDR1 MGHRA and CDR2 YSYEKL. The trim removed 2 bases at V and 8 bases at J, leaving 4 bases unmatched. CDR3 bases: TGCGCCAGCAGCCAAACAGGGGGAGGCGGCTACACCTTC. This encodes CASSQTGGGGYTF.

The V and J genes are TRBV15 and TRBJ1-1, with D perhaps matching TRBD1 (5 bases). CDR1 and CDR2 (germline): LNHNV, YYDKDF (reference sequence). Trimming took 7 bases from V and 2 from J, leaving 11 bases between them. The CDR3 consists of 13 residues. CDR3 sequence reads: CATTEQGNTEAFF. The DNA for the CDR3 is TGTGCCACCACGGAGCAGGGCAACACTGAAGCTTTCTTT.

The CDR3 DNA sequence: TGTGCCAGTAGTATTCAGGGGCTAACCGGGGAGCTGTTTTTT. This gives the protein CASSIQGLTGELFF. The chain has TRBV19 and TRBJ2-2, with a tentative D call TRBD1 (6 bases). Trimming took 3 bases from V and 5 from J, leaving 10 bases between them. The length of the CDR3 is 14 residues. Germline V gives CDR1 LNHDA, CDR2 SQIVND (reference sequence).

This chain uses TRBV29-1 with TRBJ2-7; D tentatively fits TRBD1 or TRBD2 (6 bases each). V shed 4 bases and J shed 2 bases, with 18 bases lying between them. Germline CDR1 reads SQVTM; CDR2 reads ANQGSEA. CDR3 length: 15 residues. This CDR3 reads CSVAGLRDTTYEQYF. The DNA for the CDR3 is TGCAGCGTTGCAGGACTACGGGACACAACCTACGAGCAGTACTTC.

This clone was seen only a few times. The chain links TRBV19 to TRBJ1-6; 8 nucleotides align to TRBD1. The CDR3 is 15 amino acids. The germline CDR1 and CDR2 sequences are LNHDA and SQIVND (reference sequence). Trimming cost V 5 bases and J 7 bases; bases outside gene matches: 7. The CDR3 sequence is CASSPRQGTNSPLHF. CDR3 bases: TGTGCCAGTAGTCCGAGACAGGGGACAAATTCACCCCTCCACTTT.

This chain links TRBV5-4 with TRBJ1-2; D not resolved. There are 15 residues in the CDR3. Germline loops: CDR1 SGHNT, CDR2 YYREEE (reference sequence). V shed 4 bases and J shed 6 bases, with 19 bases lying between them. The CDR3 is CASSPGSPNKNGYTF. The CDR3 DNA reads TGTGCCAGCAGCCCCGGAAGCCCAAACAAAAATGGCTACACCTTC.

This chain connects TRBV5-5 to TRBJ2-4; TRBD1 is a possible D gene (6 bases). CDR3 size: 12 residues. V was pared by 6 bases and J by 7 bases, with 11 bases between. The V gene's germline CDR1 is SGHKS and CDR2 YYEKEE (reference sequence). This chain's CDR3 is CASKGQWNIQYF. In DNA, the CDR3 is TGTGCCAGCAAAGGACAGTGGAACATTCAGTACTTC.

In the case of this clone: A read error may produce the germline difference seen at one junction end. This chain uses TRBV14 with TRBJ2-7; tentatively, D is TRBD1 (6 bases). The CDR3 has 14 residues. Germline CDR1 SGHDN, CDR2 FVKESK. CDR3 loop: CASSQGQIFYEQYF. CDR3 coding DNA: TGTGCCAGCAGTCAAGGACAGATTTTTTACGAGCAGTACTTC.

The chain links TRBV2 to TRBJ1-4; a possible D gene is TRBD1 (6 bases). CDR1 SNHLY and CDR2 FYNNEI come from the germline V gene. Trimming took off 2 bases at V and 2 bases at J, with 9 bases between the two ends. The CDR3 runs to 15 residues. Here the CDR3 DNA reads TGTGCCAGCAGTGAACCTCAGGGGACTAATGAAAAACTGTTTTTT. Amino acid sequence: CASSEPQGTNEKLFF.

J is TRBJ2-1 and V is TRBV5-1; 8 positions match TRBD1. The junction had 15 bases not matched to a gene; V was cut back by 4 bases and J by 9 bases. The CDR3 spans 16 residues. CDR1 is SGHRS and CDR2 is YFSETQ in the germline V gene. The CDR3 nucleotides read TGCGCCAGCAGCGTAAGAACCGGGACAGGTGTTAGTGAGCAGTTCTTC. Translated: CASSVRTGTGVSEQFF.

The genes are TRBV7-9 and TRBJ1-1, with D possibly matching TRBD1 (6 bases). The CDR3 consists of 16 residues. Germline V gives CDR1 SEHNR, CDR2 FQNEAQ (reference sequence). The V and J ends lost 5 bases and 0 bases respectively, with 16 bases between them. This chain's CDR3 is CASSTREGGMNTEAFF. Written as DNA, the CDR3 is TGTGCCAGCAGCACACGAGAGGGGGGGATGAACACTGAAGCTTTCTTT. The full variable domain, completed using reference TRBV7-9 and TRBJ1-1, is DTGVSQNPRHKITKRGQNVTFRCDPISEHNRLYWYRQTLGQGPEFLTYFQNEAQLEKSRLLSDRFSAERPKGSFSTLEIQRTEQGDSAMYLCASSTREGGMNTEAFFGQGTRLTVV.

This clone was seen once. The CDR3 loop is CAISVRGSGTSGNTIYF. The CDR3 DNA reads as TGTGCCATCAGTGTTAGGGGGTCGGGGACCTCTGGAAACACCATATATTTT. The rearrangement uses TRBV10-3 and TRBJ1-3; the D gene is possibly TRBD1 (6 bases). The CDR3 is 17 amino acids. V lost 4 bases and J lost 0, with 16 bases in between. In germline, CDR1 is ENHRY, CDR2 SYGVKD.

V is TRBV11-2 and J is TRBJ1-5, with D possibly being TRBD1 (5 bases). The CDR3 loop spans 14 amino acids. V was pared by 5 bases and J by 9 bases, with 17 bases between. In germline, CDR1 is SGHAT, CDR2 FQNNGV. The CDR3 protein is CASSLGDGSRPQHF. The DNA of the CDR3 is TGTGCCAGCAGCCTCGGGGACGGCTCCAGGCCCCAGCATTTT.

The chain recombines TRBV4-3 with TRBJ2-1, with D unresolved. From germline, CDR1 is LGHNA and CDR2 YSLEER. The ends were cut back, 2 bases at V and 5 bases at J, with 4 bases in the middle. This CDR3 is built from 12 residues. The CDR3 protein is CASSQLDNEQFF. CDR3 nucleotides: TGCGCCAGCAGCCAACTCGACAATGAGCAGTTCTTC.

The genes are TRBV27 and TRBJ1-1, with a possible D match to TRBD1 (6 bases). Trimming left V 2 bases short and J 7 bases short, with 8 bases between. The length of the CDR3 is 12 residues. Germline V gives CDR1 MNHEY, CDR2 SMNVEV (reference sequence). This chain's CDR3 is CASSLIRGEAFF. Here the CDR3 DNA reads TGTGCCAGCAGTTTAATCAGGGGTGAAGCTTTCTTT.

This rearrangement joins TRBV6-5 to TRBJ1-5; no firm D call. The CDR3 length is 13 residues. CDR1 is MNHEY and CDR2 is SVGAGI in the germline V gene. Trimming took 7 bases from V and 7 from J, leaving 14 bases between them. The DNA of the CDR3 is TGTGCCAGCAAAGACGGAAAGGGACAGCCCCAGCATTTT. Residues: CASKDGKGQPQHF.